Shown below are 19 T cell receptor beta chains from a single sample sequenced in a study of Graves' ophthalmopathy and Graves' hyperthyroidism (dated by TCRdb to 2016 to 2019). Sequenced on an Illumina HiSeq 2000. TCR beta CDR3 regions were amplified from RNA transcripts for repertoire sequencing. HTBI primers and the Qiagen OneStep RT-PCR kit were used in a first-round RT-PCR, which was followed by a second-round multiplex PCR, size selection and purification. In-frame beta chains were kept once TCRdb had trimmed the public reads at Q25 with fastp and called clones with MiXCR. When rows share a CDR3 protein, they turn into one entry using the most common DNA and genes. The sample contains 350,000 to 450,000 distinct CDR3 sequences, around 17% of them found a single time. The top ten clones comprise 1.6% of the sample. The sequenced material came from peripheral blood. Every receptor here comes from a woman between 18 and 30 years old with Graves' ophthalmopathy. Donor details come from another sample of the same person, matched by shared clones.

This clonotype was seen many times. This rearrangement joins TRBV20-1 to TRBJ1-5, with D possibly TRBD1 on 5 matching bases. V shed 7 bases and J shed 9 bases, with 10 bases lying between them. Germline CDR1 is DFQATT and CDR2 is SNEGSKA (reference sequence). The CDR3 is 10 amino acids. Here the CDR3 reads CSVGGVPQHF. The CDR3 DNA follows: TGCAGTGTGGGGGGGGTGCCCCAGCATTTT.

The sample holds many counts of this clonotype. The rearrangement uses TRBV9 and TRBJ2-2; 9 nucleotides match TRBD1. Germline V gene sequence: CDR1 SGDLS, CDR2 YYNGEE. V lost 3 bases to trimming and J lost 5 bases; unmatched junction nucleotides: 5. The CDR3 contains 15 residues. The CDR3 sequence: CASSGGTGRTGELFF. The CDR3 bases are TGTGCCAGCAGCGGAGGGACAGGGCGGACCGGGGAGCTGTTTTTT.

This clonotype has a count of ten or more. This chain links TRBV11-2 with TRBJ2-7; TRBD2 matches 7 bases. Germline CDR1 reads SGHAT; CDR2 reads FQNNGV. The CDR3 is made up of 15 amino acids. V shed 3 bases and J 0 bases; nucleotides not matched to a gene: 5. Here the CDR3 DNA reads TGTGCCAGCAGCTTCCTGGGGGGGAGCTCCTACGAGCAGTACTTC. Amino acid sequence: CASSFLGGSSYEQYF.

V is TRBV7-3 and J is TRBJ2-7; 8 bases map to TRBD1. Germline V gene sequence: CDR1 SGHTA, CDR2 FQGTGA. The CDR3 has 13 residues. The V and J ends lost 5 bases and 5 bases, in that order; junction bases with no gene match: 5. The CDR3 coding sequence is TGTGCCAGCAGCCGGACAGGGAGCCACGAGCAGTACTTC. Translating it yields CASSRTGSHEQYF.

This clonotype was picked up many times. The genes are TRBV30 and TRBJ2-7; D perhaps matches TRBD1 (6 bases). This CDR3 is built from 12 residues. Trimming took 3 bases from V and 1 from J, leaving 7 bases between them. Germline assignment: CDR1 GTSNPN and CDR2 SVGIG (reference sequence). The CDR3 here is CAWRGGSYEQYF. CDR3 in DNA: TGTGCCTGGAGAGGGGGATCCTACGAGCAGTACTTC.

The sample holds many counts of this clonotype. The rearrangement joins TRBV7-3 to TRBJ1-1, with 7 bases lining up with TRBD1. After removal of 2 bases from V and 7 bases from J, the junction contained 1 base not matched to a gene. Germline V gene sequence: CDR1 SGHTA, CDR2 FQGTGA. The CDR3 has 12 residues. The CDR3 region has the DNA TGTGCCAGCAGCTTACAGGGGGGTGAAGCTTTCTTT. It translates to CASSLQGGEAFF.

This clonotype was recorded many times. This chain joins TRBV6-1 and TRBJ2-6; the D is unclear. The CDR3 runs to 14 residues. In germline, CDR1 is MNHNS, CDR2 SASEGT. V was clipped by 3 bases and J by 3 bases, with 6 bases between them. The CDR3 reads CASSDHGGANVLTF. DNA for the CDR3: TGTGCCAGCAGTGATCACGGTGGGGCCAACGTCCTGACTTTC.

This clonotype has a count of ten or more. Compared with germline, one end of the junction differs, possibly owing to a read error. This chain links TRBV7-3 with TRBJ2-7; D remains ambiguous. The CDR3 runs 13 residues. In germline, CDR1 is SGHTA, CDR2 FQGTGA. DNA for the CDR3: TGTGCCAGCAGTTTAAGGCCGTCCTACGAGCAGTACTTC. As protein: CASSLRPSYEQYF.

This clonotype has ten or more counts. The rearrangement joins TRBV28 to TRBJ2-5; a possible D gene is TRBD2 (7 bases). This CDR3 is built from 13 residues. V gave up 10 bases and J gave up 5 bases, with 17 bases separating them. Germline lookup yields CDR1 MDHEN and CDR2 SYDVKM. The CDR3 loop reads CAIRGGSGETQYF. CDR3 bases: TGTGCCATAAGGGGGGGCTCGGGGGAGACCCAGTACTTC.

Many counts were recorded for this clonotype. The V call is TRBV20-1, the J call TRBJ2-5; a weak D match, TRBD2 (7 bases). The length of the CDR3 is 14 residues. The ends were cut back, 2 bases at V and 3 bases at J, with 13 bases in the middle. Germline V gene data show CDR1 as DFQATT and CDR2 as SNEGSKA (reference sequence). CDR3 amino acids: CSARLGGRKETQYF. In nucleotides, the CDR3 is TGCAGTGCTAGATTGGGGGGGCGGAAAGAGACCCAGTACTTC.

This clonotype came up many times. V is TRBV19 and J is TRBJ1-1, with TRBD1 matching over 8 bases. The CDR3 is made up of 17 amino acids. J gave up 5 bases and V 3 bases, and 14 bases lay outside the gene matches. The V gene's germline CDR1 is LNHDA and CDR2 SQIVND (reference sequence). In nucleotides, the CDR3 is TGTGCCAGTAGTATGGGGGGGCAGGGGGCTCGACGTACTGAAGCTTTCTTT. Protein sequence: CASSMGGQGARRTEAFF.

This clonotype has ten or more counts. DNA of the CDR3: TGTGCCAGCACCGGACAGGGGGGAAACACCATATATTTT. Translation: CASTGQGGNTIYF. The chain combines TRBV13 with TRBJ1-3; the match to TRBD1 covers 9 bases. The CDR3 covers 13 residues. V gave up 7 bases and J gave up 4 bases; unmatched junction bases: 2. Germline loops: CDR1 PRHDT, CDR2 FYEKMQ (reference sequence).

At least ten counts were recorded for this clonotype. J is TRBJ2-7 and V is TRBV14; 9 bases are a match to TRBD1. Unmatched junction bases numbered 15, after V lost 4 bases and J lost 5 bases. Germline values: CDR1 SGHDN, CDR2 FVKESK. The CDR3 spans 17 residues. The DNA of the CDR3 is TGTGCCAGCAGCCCTCTCGAGTGGGACAGGGAACGCCACGAGCAGTACTTC. Encoded protein: CASSPLEWDRERHEQYF.

This clonotype came up many times. The V and J genes are TRBV6-2 or TRBV6-3 and TRBJ2-2, with 7 bases lining up with TRBD2. This CDR3 has 15 residues. The germline V gene has CDR1 MNHEY and CDR2 SVGEGT. Trimming took 2 bases from V and 5 from J; bases not matched to a gene: 5. The CDR3 here is CASSYVASGTGELFF. The CDR3 DNA is TGTGCCAGCAGTTACGTGGCTAGCGGAACCGGGGAGCTGTTTTTT.

This clonotype was observed at least ten times. This chain uses TRBV6-5 with TRBJ2-2; D unclear. V lost 0 bases and J lost 9, with 8 bases in between. The CDR3 consists of 13 residues. CDR1 is MNHEY, CDR2 SVGAGI, per germline. This chain's CDR3 is CASSYSINRELFF. The CDR3 DNA follows: TGTGCCAGCAGTTACTCGATTAACCGGGAGCTGTTTTTT.

This clonotype was seen repeatedly, ten times or more. The chain carries TRBV6-5 and TRBJ2-5; 11 nucleotides align to TRBD1. V shed 6 bases, J shed 1 base, and the junction held 4 bases outside the gene matches. Germline CDR1 and CDR2: MNHEY and SVGAGI. The CDR3 extends over 15 amino acids. This CDR3 reads CASRGTGGVQETQYF. The CDR3 DNA reads TGTGCCAGCAGGGGGACAGGGGGTGTCCAAGAGACCCAGTACTTC.

This clonotype was seen at least ten times. The CDR3 DNA reads TGTGCCAGCAGTGCGGGGGGAGGCAATCAGCCCCAGCATTTT. Its translation: CASSAGGGNQPQHF. The V call is TRBV6-1, the J call TRBJ1-5; a weak D match, TRBD1 (5 bases). V dropped 4 bases and J dropped 2 bases, with 9 bases sitting between them. The CDR3 sequence is 14 residues long. Germline CDR1 MNHNS, CDR2 SASEGT.

In its sample, this clonotype was seen many times. The genes are TRBV25-1 and TRBJ1-5; D is uncertain. Germline CDR1 reads MGHDK; CDR2 reads SYGVNS. Deletions cut 4 bases from V and 1 base from J, with 8 bases between. This CDR3 is built from 14 residues. CDR3 protein: CASSGGLSNQPQHF. In DNA, the CDR3 is TGTGCCAGCAGTGGAGGACTAAGCAATCAGCCCCAGCATTTT.

There are many counts of this clonotype. The DNA for the CDR3 is TGTGCCAGCAGTCCCCCCGGGACAGTTTACGAGCAGTACTTC. It is translated as CASSPPGTVYEQYF. This chain joins TRBV6-1 and TRBJ2-7, with TRBD1 matching over 7 bases. With 5 bases clipped from V and 4 bases from J, the junction kept 8 bases outside the gene matches. The CDR3 spans 14 residues. Germline V gene lookup returns CDR1 MNHNS and CDR2 SASEGT.